This is a list of T cell receptor beta chains from one sample in a study of neurological immune-mediated disorders. From the 5' RACE reads, TCRdb called clonotypes with MiXCR, one entry per CDR3 protein. Of about 59,000 distinct CDR3 sequences listed, less than 25% are singletons. Sequenced sample: PBMCs. These receptors all come from a man aged 55 to 70 with HTLV-1-associated myelopathy (HAM/TSP). Each CDR3 is given with its conserved first and last residue. The order of the fields is clone size, D gene, V gene, J gene, CDR3 DNA, CDR3 protein. D genes are given only for firm matches. Not all rows give a size; the values are once, few, many and, for expanded clones, a class.

size: NA; D: NA; V: TRBV11-2; J: TRBJ2-7; DNA: TGTGCCAGCAGTCCACCAAGGGCAGACCCTCGGGCCGAGCAGTACTTC; CDR3: CASSPPRADPRAEQYF
size: NA; D: NA; V: TRBV28; J: TRBJ2-4; DNA: TGTGCCAGCAGAGGGGATGGCAAAAACATTCAGTACTTC; CDR3: CASRGDGKNIQYF
size: many; D: NA; V: TRBV5-6; J: TRBJ2-7; DNA: TGTGCCAGCAGCTCTAGCTACGAGCAGTACTTC; CDR3: CASSSSYEQYF
size: few; D: NA; V: TRBV28; J: TRBJ2-7; DNA: TGTGCCAGCAGTTCCCCCAGCGTCCCCACCTACGAGCAGTACTTC; CDR3: CASSSPSVPTYEQYF
size: NA; D: NA; V: TRBV29-1; J: TRBJ2-3; DNA: TGCAGCGTTGAGGGGGTCATGGGGGCAGATACGCAGTATTTT; CDR3: CSVEGVMGADTQYF
size: NA; D: NA; V: TRBV20-1; J: TRBJ2-3; DNA: TGCAGTGCTCTACTAGATACGCAGTATTTT; CDR3: CSALLDTQYF
size: many; D: TRBD1; V: TRBV5-1; J: TRBJ2-1; DNA: TGCGCCAGCAGCTTCCTGGGAGACAGGGTAAATGAGCAGTTCTTC; CDR3: CASSFLGDRVNEQFF
size: many; D: TRBD2; V: TRBV7-9; J: TRBJ2-1; DNA: TGTGCCAGCAGCTTCCCCGGGACTAGCGCCAATGAGCAGTTCTTC; CDR3: CASSFPGTSANEQFF
size: once; D: NA; V: TRBV19; J: TRBJ1-5; DNA: TGTGCCAGTAGTGGGGGCCGGCGGGATCAGCCCCAGCATTTT; CDR3: CASSGGRRDQPQHF
size: many; D: NA; V: TRBV7-9; J: TRBJ2-5; DNA: TGTGCCAGCAGCGTACACCAAGAGACCCAGTACTTC; CDR3: CASSVHQETQYF
size: many; D: NA; V: TRBV5-1; J: TRBJ2-1; DNA: TGCGCCAGCAGCTTGGAACAGGGAGCGCCCGACAATGAGCAGTTCTTC; CDR3: CASSLEQGAPDNEQFF
size: many; D: NA; V: TRBV12-3/TRBV12-4; J: TRBJ2-3; DNA: TGTGCCAGCAGTTTAGTGTGGACGGATACGCAGTATTTT; CDR3: CASSLVWTDTQYF
size: once; D: TRBD1; V: TRBV5-1; J: TRBJ2-5; DNA: TGCGCCAGCAGCAAACTAACAGGGGTAGGGAAGACACAGTACTTC; CDR3: CASSKLTGVGKTQYF
size: many; D: TRBD2; V: TRBV9; J: TRBJ2-7; DNA: TGTGCCAGCAGCGTAGGAACTAGCGGGTCGGACGAGCAGTACTTC; CDR3: CASSVGTSGSDEQYF
size: many; D: NA; V: TRBV5-1; J: TRBJ1-2; DNA: TGCGCCAGCAGCTTGCAGGACGGTGCCTATGGCTACACCTTC; CDR3: CASSLQDGAYGYTF
size: many; D: TRBD2; V: TRBV6-1; J: TRBJ2-7; DNA: TGTGCCAGCAGAGGGGCGGGAGTCAACGAGCAGTACTTC; CDR3: CASRGAGVNEQYF
size: many; D: NA; V: TRBV4-1; J: TRBJ2-7; DNA: TGCGCCAGCAGCCTCGGAATGGGAGGTGCCTACGAGCAGTACTTC; CDR3: CASSLGMGGAYEQYF
size: many; D: NA; V: TRBV4-1; J: TRBJ2-1; DNA: TGCGCCAGCAGCCAACCCGACGGTTACTACAATGAGCAGTTCTTC; CDR3: CASSQPDGYYNEQFF
size: many; D: NA; V: TRBV5-1; J: TRBJ2-4; DNA: TGCGCCAGCAGCTATTCGACAGGCGTTGGGAAAAACATTCAGTACTTC; CDR3: CASSYSTGVGKNIQYF
size: few; D: NA; V: TRBV20-1; J: TRBJ2-3; DNA: TGCAGTGCCTTCCGAGGGACAGATACGCAGTATTTT; CDR3: CSAFRGTDTQYF
size: many; D: NA; V: TRBV10-3; J: TRBJ1-4; DNA: TGTGCCATCAGTGACAGGGTTCGTGAAAAACTGTTTTTT; CDR3: CAISDRVREKLFF
size: NA; D: TRBD1; V: TRBV29-1; J: TRBJ1-1; DNA: TGCAGCGTTAGGGACAGGAAGACTGAAGCTTTCTTT; CDR3: CSVRDRKTEAFF
size: NA; D: TRBD2; V: TRBV5-1; J: TRBJ2-1; DNA: TGCGCCAGCAGCTTGGGGTCTAGCGGGAGTGTAGAGCAGTTCTTC; CDR3: CASSLGSSGSVEQFF
size: many; D: TRBD2; V: TRBV6-5; J: TRBJ2-5; DNA: TGTGCCAGCAGTCGGACTAGCCTTCAAGAGACCCAGTACTTC; CDR3: CASSRTSLQETQYF